These 3 T cell receptor beta chains were all obtained from the same sample, sequenced in a study of T cells in Graves' hyperthyroidism and ophthalmopathy. Authors of the study amplified TCR beta CDR3 regions from RNA transcripts. In the first-round RT-PCR of the TCR CDR3, the HTBI primer set was used. TCRdb processed the multiplex PCR reads anew with MiXCR; each CDR3 protein has one entry. The sample includes roughly 500,000 distinct CDR3 sequences, roughly 50% of them seen just once. Sequencing was performed on peripheral blood or thyroid tissue (not recorded which). These receptors were collected from an adult woman with Graves' disease, either hyperthyroidism or ophthalmopathy (not recorded which).

The CDR3 loop is CSATEVYEQYF. CDR3 nucleotide sequence: TGCAGTGCGACTGAAGTTTACGAGCAGTACTTC. This chain links TRBV20-1 with TRBJ2-7; D gene uncertain. The CDR3 consists of 11 residues. Between the trimmed V and J ends, which lost 6 bases and 4 bases, there was a span of 10 bases. The germline V gene encodes CDR1 DFQATT and CDR2 SNEGSKA (reference sequence).

This clonotype was counted many times. The chain uses TRBV5-6 and TRBJ2-7; 7 nucleotides agree with TRBD1. Trimming cost V 6 bases and J 0 bases; bases outside gene matches: 12. Germline CDR1 SGHDT, CDR2 YYEEEE. The length of the CDR3 is 16 residues. The CDR3 nucleotides read TGTGCCAGCACTACCTACGACAGGGATCTCTCCTACGAGCAGTACTTC. Its translation: CASTTYDRDLSYEQYF.

Concerning this clonotype itself: A read error may account for a junction end that differs from germline. The rearrangement links TRBV4-1 to TRBJ1-3, with D unresolved. The germline CDR1 and CDR2 sequences are MGHRA and YSYEKL. This CDR3 has 14 amino acids. CDR3 sequence reads: CASIQEGQRNTIYF. DNA for the CDR3: TGTGCCAGCATCCAAGAAGGCCAGAGAAACACCATATATTTT.